This TCR beta chain stems from a study of OX40 agonist ivuxolimab in advanced cancers. A note on the overall study: Ivuxolimab was an agonistic, fully human IgG2 monoclonal antibody directed against OX40 (CD134), a costimulatory receptor. Intravenous ivuxolimab was administered to patients every 2 weeks at six dose levels: 0.01, 0.1, 0.3, 1.5, 3 and 10 mg/kg. Among the roughly 50 dose-escalation patients, around 20 had hepatocellular carcinoma, roughly 15 melanoma, 9 renal cell carcinoma and 9 head and neck cancer. In the dose-escalation cohort, 82.7% of patients were male, and the mean age was around 60 years, with a range of roughly 20 to 79. Patients were allowed to have had prior anti-PD-1, anti-PD-L1 or anti-CTLA-4 therapy, and around 41% of the dose-escalation patients had previously received checkpoint inhibitors. Partial responses occurred in three dose-escalation patients: two with cutaneous melanoma and one with hepatocellular carcinoma. Peripheral TCRbeta sequencing aimed to test whether ivuxolimab altered TCR sequence diversity and caused clonal T-cell expansion. The paper reports the monotherapy dose-escalation portion (N = 52 patients) of the phase I ivuxolimab trial.

Comments on this clone: Its antigen remains unidentified. Per-nucleotide qualities are absent, and no much larger clonotype sits a single base away.

The paper as a whole reports these results and caveats: Low levels of normalized T-cell clonal expansion were also shown by some nonresponding patients. Partial responders in the 0.1-3.0 mg/kg groups had among the lowest normalized peripheral clonal expansion, especially among CD8+ T cells. Clonal expansion of both CD4+ and CD8+ blood T cells was observed from baseline to week 6 at doses 0.1 to 3.0 mg/kg. Antigen specificity was not determined for the clonally expanded peripheral T cells. After ivuxolimab, more expanded clones were found on average in CD8+ T cells than in CD4+ T cells.

The trial excluded patients who had a history of autoimmune disease or were on systemic immunosuppression. Peripheral blood for TCR sequencing was drawn from every dose cohort at baseline, at cycle 4 day 1 and at cycle 7 day 1. Samples were obtained from an open-label, multicenter, first-in-human phase I dose-escalation trial of ivuxolimab. The trial enrolled adults with locally advanced or metastatic head and neck squamous cell, hepatocellular, melanoma or renal cell carcinoma. Before TCR sequencing, CD4+ T cells and CD8+ T cells were sorted from peripheral blood as separate populations. For sequencing of the TCRbeta CDR3 region, genomic DNA was extracted from the sorted cells. TCRbeta CDR3 regions were sequenced using the immunoSEQ Assay. TCRdb took this table from immuneACCESS and kept in-frame rearrangements with V and J called. Such tables lack part of the clones; where checked against another copy, unresolved V genes explain under half of the gap, and the rest is unexplained. This sample lists approximately 13,000 clones; 80% were detected once. The ten largest clones take up 15% to 20% of the sample.

CDR1 and CDR2 were assigned from the germline V gene as SQVTM and ANQGSEA. Reading from cysteine to phenylalanine, the CDR3 counts 11 amino acids. Left in the record is the CDR3 DNA by itself, 33 bases read in frame from the first base. Cut back by 6 bases and 2 bases, the V and J ends lie 7 bases apart. The V gene is TRBV29-1 and the J gene is TRBJ2-5, with the D gene too uncertain to name. The receptor comes from an adult with an advanced solid tumor such as melanoma, head and neck, liver or kidney cancer. This specimen was CD4+ or CD8+ T cells sorted from blood, taken in a trial of the OX40 agonist ivuxolimab. The CDR3 is CSVRVQETQYF. The DNA sequence follows: TGCAGCGTCCGGGTACAAGAGACCCAGTACTTC.